This TCR beta chain originates from a study of T cell changes during pregnancy in multiple sclerosis. The method was immunoSEQ multiplex PCR; TCRdb's version includes in-frame clones alone and lacks a portion of them. The sample includes 40,000 or so clones, approximately 92% seen only once; the top ten take roughly 1.2%. This CDR3 is built from 12 residues. Trimming cost V 8 bases and J 2 bases, with 9 bases left between them. Germline V gene lookup returns CDR1 MDHEN and CDR2 SYDVKM. The sequences come from CD4+ T cells from peripheral blood mononuclear cells, collected in the first trimester of pregnancy. This chain links TRBV28 with TRBJ1-2; maybe TRBD1 (6 bases). This sequence was found in a female donor with multiple sclerosis, enrolled in a pregnancy study. CDR3 coding DNA: TGTGCCAGCGAGGGGGGGAACTATGGCTACACCTTC. This encodes CASEGGNYGYTF.